This is a list of T cell receptor beta chains from one sample in a study of control samples from healthy donors and cancer patients. Using immunoSEQ multiplex PCR, the repertoire was profiled, and TCRdb retains in-frame clones only, with some absent. The sample includes approximately 230,000 clones, over 70% seen only once; the top ten take approximately 12%. The sequenced sample was PBMCs. These TCRs come from a woman in her sixties with lung cancer. The CDR3 runs from the conserved cysteine through the conserved F or W. A D gene is named only where the DNA matches it firmly. For some rows the clone size is stated as once, few or many, or as a class when expanded; others skip it.

j_call d_call v_call clone_size cdr3_nt cdr3_aa
TRBJ1-5 TRBD1 TRBV12-3/TRBV12-4 . TGTGCCAGCAGCGGGACAGCCAATCAGCCCCAGCATTTT CASSGTANQPQHF
TRBJ2-2 TRBD1 TRBV5-1 . TGCGCCAGCAGCACCGGACAGGGGGCGTACACCGGGGAGCTGCTTTTT CASSTGQGAYTGELLF
TRBJ2-1 TRBD2 TRBV11-2 . TGTGCCAGCAGCTTTGGACTAGCGGGGAACCGGGGTGAGCAGTTCTTC CASSFGLAGNRGEQFF
TRBJ1-1 TRBD1 TRBV3-1/TRBV3-2 once TGTGCCAGCAGCCTGACAGGGACGGGGACTGAAGCTTTCTTT CASSLTGTGTEAFF
TRBJ1-4 . TRBV29-1 . TGCAGCGTCTACCAACCCGGGGGAACTAATGAAAAACTGTTTTTT CSVYQPGGTNEKLFF
TRBJ1-2 . TRBV19 once TGTGCCAGTAGTATCTCCACAGGCGAGCTTAACTATGGCTACACCTTC CASSISTGELNYGYTF
TRBJ2-7 TRBD2 TRBV2 . TGTGCCAGCAGTTCGGGACTAGACCTCTCCGAGCAGTACTTC CASSSGLDLSEQYF
TRBJ2-2 TRBD2 TRBV10-1 . TGCGCCAGCAGTGAGCAACTAGCGGCCGGGGAGCTGTTTTTT CASSEQLAAGELFF
TRBJ2-1 TRBD2 TRBV9 . TGTGCCAGTGCCGGGACCGGGGGGTACAATGAGCAGTTCTTC CASAGTGGYNEQFF
TRBJ1-1 . TRBV20-1 . TGCAGTGCCTCGGGGGGTACTGAAGCTTTCTTT CSASGGTEAFF
TRBJ1-4 TRBD1 TRBV19 few TGTGCCAGTAAATCCGGAGTCGGGACAGGGAATGAAAAACTGTTTTTT CASKSGVGTGNEKLFF
TRBJ1-2 TRBD1 TRBV6-5 . TGTGCCAGCAGAGCTGGGACAGGCTCTGGCTATGGCTACACCTTC CASRAGTGSGYGYTF
TRBJ2-3 . TRBV3-1/TRBV3-2 . TGTGCCAGCAGCCACTGGGGGGATACGCAGTATTTT CASSHWGDTQYF
TRBJ1-4 TRBD1 TRBV7-8 . TGTGCCAGCAGCCTGACAGGGGTCGATGAAAAACTGTTTTTT CASSLTGVDEKLFF
TRBJ2-7 . TRBV6-5 . TGTGCCACCTCCTCGCAGGGGGAGCAGTACTTC CATSSQGEQYF
TRBJ2-6 . TRBV7-8 few TGTGCCAGCAGCTTAGGGGGAGGACGGCTTGGGGTCCTGACTTTC CASSLGGGRLGVLTF
TRBJ1-3 . TRBV7-2 . TGTGCCAGCAGGGGAGGGGGTCCTCCTTCTGGAAACACCATATATTTT CASRGGGPPSGNTIYF
TRBJ1-5 TRBD1 TRBV23-1 . TGCGCCAGCAGTCATCACAGGGGAACGAATCAGCCCCAGCATTTT CASSHHRGTNQPQHF
TRBJ1-6 . TRBV27 . TGTGCCGGCAGTTTCAGCAGCGCTCGGGGCTCCTATAATTCACCCCTCCACTTT CAGSFSSARGSYNSPLHF
TRBJ2-5 . TRBV4-1 once TGCGCCAGCAGCCAAGGGAATCAAGAGACCCAGTACTTC CASSQGNQETQYF
TRBJ2-1 . TRBV19 . TGTGCCAGTAGTATTGGGGACGTTGGGGTCAATGAGCAGTTCTTC CASSIGDVGVNEQFF
TRBJ2-2 TRBD2 TRBV9 . TGTGCCAGCAGCGTAGGAGGGACTAGATCCGGGGAGCTGTTTTTT CASSVGGTRSGELFF
TRBJ2-3 . TRBV19 . TGTGCCAGTAGTTTAGGACAGGGAGGGACAGATACGCAGTATTTT CASSLGQGGTDTQYF
TRBJ2-7 TRBD2 TRBV6-2/TRBV6-3 . TGTGCCAGCAGTCCACTAGCGGGAATGATCTACGAGCAGTACTTC CASSPLAGMIYEQYF
TRBJ1-1 . TRBV4-1 . TGCGCCAGCAGCCAAGTAGACGGGGGGGCGAACACTGAAGCTTTCTTT CASSQVDGGANTEAFF
TRBJ1-4 TRBD1 TRBV5-4 once TGTGCCAGCAGCAAAGGGACAGGGGGCGCGCTCTTTAATGAAAAACTGTTTTTT CASSKGTGGALFNEKLFF
TRBJ2-3 . TRBV19 . TGTGCCAGTAGTATAATTGGGACCTTGAGATTCACAGATACGCAGTATTTT CASSIIGTLRFTDTQYF